This entry concerns a single T cell receptor (beta chain). Antigen: not known. These data originate in a study of lymphopenia after photon versus proton radiotherapy. Study outcomes and limitations: Under photons, naive T cells and diversity fell while effector/memory populations rose. Larger post-nadir TCR diversity loss correlated inversely with survival in deceased patients. Post-nadir diversity loss with photons came from oligoclonal expansion, particularly CD8+ Temra cells. Better survival with proton therapy was suggested as possible, not demonstrated.

TCRdb's copy holds only in-frame clones and misses some; the assay was immunoSEQ multiplex PCR. Of some 64,000 clones in the sample, about nine tenths were seen once. The V segment lost 4 bases and the J segment 0 bases; nucleotides outside the gene matches: 3. CDR1 is SQVTM and CDR2 is ANQGSEA in the germline V gene. The length of the CDR3 is 15 residues. The material was peripheral blood, obtained from a patient treated with proton-based radiotherapy. The rearrangement joins TRBV29-1 to TRBJ2-7; 13 bases are shared with TRBD2. This receptor was identified in a man older than 75 with esophageal cancer. CDR3 loop: CSVVGTSGASYEQYF. For the CDR3, the DNA is TGCAGCGTTGTGGGGACTAGCGGGGCCTCCTACGAGCAGTACTTC.